Many counts were recorded for the clone carrying this TCR beta chain. Antigen unknown. This sample was taken from a study of identical twins. Study-level points and caveats: A lower insertion count was a feature of abundant cord blood beta clonotypes, with no such feature in memory repertoires.

The V end was cut by 0 bases, the J end by 5 bases, with 13 bases between. The CDR3 is 15 amino acids. The V gene's germline CDR1 is MGHRA and CDR2 YSYEKL. TCRdb passed the 5' RACE reads through MiXCR, listing each CDR3 protein once. The sample lists about 260,000 distinct CDR3 sequences, around 6.6% occurring once. The sample was also reused in another study, on yellow fever vaccine responses in identical twins.

The chain recombines TRBV4-1 with TRBJ1-2; no definite D call. The sequenced sample was memory (CD45RO+) T cells sorted from blood. The sequence came from a woman younger than 35 in good health. The CDR3 here is CASSQDMAEFYGYTF. CDR3 DNA: TGCGCCAGCAGCCAAGATATGGCGGAATTTTATGGCTACACCTTC.